The 10 T cell receptor beta chains in this list originate from one sample, sequenced in a study of molecular identifiers for immune sequencing clone quantification. MiXCR was run by TCRdb on the PCR reads, yielding one entry per CDR3 protein. The sample includes hundreds of thousands of distinct CDR3 sequences, around 20% of them seen just once. The sample comprised naive CD8+ T cells from blood, with Jurkat cell RNA spiked in. The subset here: FACS-sorted CD8+CD4-CCR7+CD45RA+ naive T cells. These receptors originate from a human donor in good health. Some libraries in this study had Jurkat cell RNA spiked in.

As for this clonotype: This clone may be a read error of a much larger clone one base away. CDR3 coding DNA: TGTGCCTGGAGTGTACGATGGGGGGGCGCAGATACGCAGTATTTT. Protein product: CAWSVRWGGADTQYF. This chain links TRBV30 with TRBJ2-3; D may be TRBD2 (7 bases). The CDR3 covers 15 residues. CDR1 is GTSNPN, CDR2 SVGIG, per germline (reference sequence). Trimming removed 0 bases at V and 4 bases at J, with 14 bases between.

A few counts support this clonotype. The rearrangement uses TRBV7-6 and TRBJ2-3; D is perhaps TRBD1 (5 bases). Germline V gives CDR1 SGHVS, CDR2 FNYEAQ. Trimming left V 2 bases short and J 8 bases short, with 17 bases between. The CDR3 sequence is 15 residues long. CDR3 nucleotide sequence: TGTGCCAGCAGCTTATACTTGGGGCAGGCAGGTACGCAGTATTTT. Amino acid sequence: CASSLYLGQAGTQYF.

The chain is built from TRBV6-2 or TRBV6-3 and TRBJ2-7, with D uncertain. This CDR3 contains 14 residues. Trimming pared 7 bases from V and 7 bases from J, leaving 20 bases between. Germline V CDR1 and CDR2: MNHEY, SVGEGT. CDR3 sequence (DNA): TGTGCCAGCACCTCACCGGGCCAAGAAAGTGAGCAGTACTTC. As protein: CASTSPGQESEQYF.

This clonotype occurred many times. The CDR3 DNA is TGTGCCAGCAGTCCGAGGGGGGCAGAGACTTACGAGCAGTACTTC. Amino acids: CASSPRGAETYEQYF. V and J are TRBV27 and TRBJ2-7; perhaps D is TRBD1 or TRBD2 (6 bases each). There are 15 residues in the CDR3. V shed 5 bases and J shed 4 bases, with 18 bases lying between them. The germline CDR1 and CDR2 sequences are MNHEY and SMNVEV (reference sequence).

The chain has TRBV28 and TRBJ1-5, with 9 nucleotides matching TRBD1. CDR1 is MDHEN, CDR2 SYDVKM, per germline. CDR3 length: 17 amino acids. V lost 5 bases and J lost 0; bases outside the gene matches: 8. This chain's CDR3 is CASSLPGQGYSNQPQHF. The CDR3, as DNA: TGTGCCAGCAGTCTCCCGGGACAGGGTTATAGCAATCAGCCCCAGCATTTT.

This clonotype has a count of ten or more. The chain is built from TRBV13 and TRBJ1-1; no definite D call. The CDR3 sequence is 15 residues long. Germline V lookup: CDR1 PRHDT, CDR2 FYEKMQ (reference sequence). Trimming took off 5 bases at V and 0 bases at J, with 13 bases between the two ends. CDR3: CASSGQFELNTEAFF. DNA for the CDR3: TGTGCCAGCAGCGGCCAATTCGAACTGAACACTGAAGCTTTCTTT.

This clonotype was observed at least ten times. This chain connects TRBV6-1 to TRBJ2-7; the match to TRBD2 covers 10 bases. The CDR3 has 17 residues. Germline CDR1 and CDR2: MNHNS and SASEGT. Trimming at V came to 1 base and at J to 2 bases, leaving 8 bases not matched to a gene. The CDR3 is CASSEGVGSGGTYEQYF. CDR3 nucleotides: TGTGCCAGCAGTGAAGGGGTCGGTAGCGGGGGGACCTACGAGCAGTACTTC.

This clonotype came up many times. The rearrangement uses TRBV5-1 and TRBJ2-1, with 10 bases that match TRBD1. V shed 3 bases, J shed 6 bases, and the junction held 6 bases outside the gene matches. The CDR3 spans 15 residues. Looked up from germline, CDR1 is SGHRS and CDR2 is YFSETQ. This chain's CDR3 is CASSSDRGLGNEQFF. The CDR3 DNA sequence: TGCGCCAGCAGCTCCGACAGGGGGCTCGGCAATGAGCAGTTCTTC.

This clonotype was observed at least ten times. The rearrangement joins TRBV5-6 to TRBJ2-2, with no clear D. Trimming left V 0 bases short and J 6 bases short, with 9 bases between. The CDR3 runs to 14 residues. CDR1 SGHDT and CDR2 YYEEEE come from the germline V gene. The chain's CDR3 is CASSLAYGAGELFF. DNA of the CDR3: TGTGCCAGCAGCTTGGCGTATGGAGCCGGGGAGCTGTTTTTT. Full variable domain (outside the CDR3, taken from reference TRBV5-6 and TRBJ2-2): DAGVTQSPTHLIKTRGQQVTLRCSPKSGHDTVSWYQQALGQGPQFIFQYYEEEERQRGNFPDRFSGHQFPNYSSELNVNALLLGDSALYLCASSLAYGAGELFFGEGSRLTVL.

For this clonotype: The junction and the germline gene differ at one end; a read error may be behind it. The genes are TRBV2 and TRBJ2-7; 8 nucleotides line up with TRBD1. The CDR3 length is 14 residues. Germline CDR1 reads SNHLY; CDR2 reads FYNNEI. The CDR3 loop is CASSPRDRSYEQHF. Here the CDR3 DNA reads TGTGCCAGCAGTCCTAGGGACAGGTCCTACGAGCAGCACTTC.